This TCR beta chain emerged from a study of post-analysis software for immune sequencing data (dated by TCRdb to the mid-2010s). Concerning the study at large: Relapsing-remitting, secondary progressive and progressive-relapsing multiple sclerosis were recorded as disease courses, and subtype annotation was lacking for some patients. The patient repertoires were compared against about a dozen previously published healthy control repertoires obtained from donors aged roughly 6 to 28 years. A subset of samples was prepared in parallel using single-end sample barcoding, then pooled and co-amplified after Illumina adapter ligation.

To demonstrate the VDJtools post-analysis software, the study profiled TCR beta repertoires from the peripheral blood of under 15 young patients with multiple sclerosis. The patients with multiple sclerosis were children and adolescents between roughly 6 and 15 years of age. The library came from PCR. Sequencing used an Illumina HiSeq 2500. To reduce PCR and sequencing biases, unique molecular identifiers were incorporated into the TCR beta cDNA libraries. Per 1 to 10 million input T cells, approximately 500,000 cDNA molecules were obtained, such that each molecule approximated one T cell. Patient libraries were prepared and sequenced with the same protocol used for the earlier healthy control dataset. Samples belonging to the same batch were prepared together, multiplexed and sequenced on a shared HiSeq lane. In the authors' own workflow: Raw barcoded reads were processed with MIGEC, discarding single-read molecular identifier groups before consensus assembly and CDR3 extraction. VDJtools was used for post-analysis of the clonotype tables, with diversity normalized by down-sampling every dataset to the smallest sample size. To correct batch-related cross-sample contamination, repertoire overlap clustering matched CDR3 amino acid sequences but not nucleotide sequences. The public reads were reprocessed in TCRdb via fastp at Q25 and MiXCR, keeping in-frame beta chains. Every entry covers one CDR3 protein and lists the most common genes and DNA from its rows. None of the V and J calls come from the authors' own analysis; TCRdb made them. For this sample there are roughly 400,000 distinct CDR3 sequences; more than 30% appear just once. The top ten clones comprise 7.6% of the sample.

As regards this clonotype: No cognate antigen has been identified for it. One base away there is no much larger clone; base qualities are not given.

The paper as a whole reports these results and caveats: Direct clustering with F measure showed strong co-clustering of samples prepared in the same batch, prompting a batch-effect correction. The control group was slightly older than the multiple sclerosis patient group. Significantly higher frequencies in patients than in controls were found for about 5 TRBV segments, including TRBV5-6, TRBV5-1 and TRBV20-1. Normalized Chao1 diversity was significantly lower in multiple sclerosis patients than controls, suggesting substantial peripheral T-cell clonal expansion.

For CDR1 and CDR2, the germline V gene (reference sequence) lists DFQATT and SNEGSKA. The CDR3 has 15 amino acids, counting the end cysteine and phenylalanine. Solely the CDR3 DNA is kept, with 45 bases framed from the first base. The germline ends are 22 bases apart after V is trimmed by 5 bases and J by 5 bases. The V and J genes are TRBV20-1 and TRBJ2-7; TRBD2 is a possible D gene, resting on 6 matching bases. This receptor was obtained from a girl aged 2-9 years with multiple sclerosis. Sequencing was carried out using blood. The sequenced DNA: TGCAGTGCTCCGGGGTCATCGTGGGAGGCCCACGAGCAGTACTTC. It specifies CSAPGSSWEAHEQYF.